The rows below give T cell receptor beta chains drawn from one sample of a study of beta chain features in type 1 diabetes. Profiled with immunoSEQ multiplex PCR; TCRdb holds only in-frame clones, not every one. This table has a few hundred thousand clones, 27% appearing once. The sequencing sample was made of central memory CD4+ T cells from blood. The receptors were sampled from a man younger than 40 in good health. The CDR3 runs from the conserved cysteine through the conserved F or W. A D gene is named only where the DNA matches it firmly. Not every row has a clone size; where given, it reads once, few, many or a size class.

CDR3nt: TGTGCCTGGAGTGTACCTGAGGGGCGGAATTCACCCCTCCACTTT
CDR3aa: CAWSVPEGRNSPLHF
d_gene: .
j_gene: TRBJ1-6
abundance: .
v_gene: TRBV30

CDR3nt: TGTGCCAGCAGTGGCCTAGCGGGAAACAATGAGCAGTTCTTC
CDR3aa: CASSGLAGNNEQFF
d_gene: TRBD2
j_gene: TRBJ2-1
abundance: few
v_gene: TRBV9

CDR3nt: TGTGCCAGCATCCGACAGGACGCCTACGAGCAGTACTTC
CDR3aa: CASIRQDAYEQYF
d_gene: .
j_gene: TRBJ2-7
abundance: few
v_gene: TRBV5-6

CDR3nt: TGTGCCATCATGGCCGGGGGCGACTACAATGAGCAGTTCTTC
CDR3aa: CAIMAGGDYNEQFF
d_gene: .
j_gene: TRBJ2-1
abundance: few
v_gene: TRBV10-3

CDR3nt: TGTGCCAGCAGTGAAGCGGTAGGTGAGCAGTTCTTC
CDR3aa: CASSEAVGEQFF
d_gene: .
j_gene: TRBJ2-1
abundance: few
v_gene: TRBV2

CDR3nt: TGTGCCAGCAGCTCGCCGGGACAGGGAGCTTACTACGAGCAGTACTTC
CDR3aa: CASSSPGQGAYYEQYF
d_gene: TRBD1
j_gene: TRBJ2-7
abundance: few
v_gene: TRBV5-6

CDR3nt: TGTGCCAGCAGCTTAGAGGGGGTACACCCTCTCCAAGAGACCCAGTACTTC
CDR3aa: CASSLEGVHPLQETQYF
d_gene: .
j_gene: TRBJ2-5
abundance: many
v_gene: TRBV7-9

CDR3nt: TGTGCCAGCAGCCCCCCCGGGTTAGCGGGAGCACGGGATACGCAGTATTTT
CDR3aa: CASSPPGLAGARDTQYF
d_gene: TRBD2
j_gene: TRBJ2-3
abundance: .
v_gene: TRBV7-2

CDR3nt: TGTGCCTGGGTGAGCAGGGAAAGCGAGCAGTACTTC
CDR3aa: CAWVSRESEQYF
d_gene: .
j_gene: TRBJ2-7
abundance: .
v_gene: TRBV30

CDR3nt: TGTGCCAGCAGCTTACAATACAATGAGCAGTTCTTC
CDR3aa: CASSLQYNEQFF
d_gene: .
j_gene: TRBJ2-1
abundance: .
v_gene: TRBV7-2

CDR3nt: TGTGCCAGTAGTATGATAACAGGCTACGGGGAGCTGTTTTTT
CDR3aa: CASSMITGYGELFF
d_gene: .
j_gene: TRBJ2-2
abundance: many
v_gene: TRBV19

CDR3nt: TGTGCCAGCAGATTCAACTCGGCAGATACGCAGTATTTT
CDR3aa: CASRFNSADTQYF
d_gene: .
j_gene: TRBJ2-3
abundance: .
v_gene: TRBV7-9

CDR3nt: TGTGCCAGCAGCCCGACTTTGGGACAGCGAGGTGAGCAGTTCTTC
CDR3aa: CASSPTLGQRGEQFF
d_gene: TRBD1
j_gene: TRBJ2-1
abundance: many
v_gene: TRBV7-2

CDR3nt: TGCAGCGCTACGACAGGGGCAAACACTGAAGCTTTCTTT
CDR3aa: CSATTGANTEAFF
d_gene: TRBD1
j_gene: TRBJ1-1
abundance: .
v_gene: TRBV29-1

CDR3nt: TGTGCCAGCTCACCATCATTGTCGGGGACAGGGGTGAATGAGCAGTTCTTC
CDR3aa: CASSPSLSGTGVNEQFF
d_gene: TRBD1
j_gene: TRBJ2-1
abundance: .
v_gene: TRBV18

CDR3nt: TGTGCCAGCAGTGTAGACAGGGGGCATTACGAGCAGTACTTC
CDR3aa: CASSVDRGHYEQYF
d_gene: TRBD1
j_gene: TRBJ2-7
abundance: .
v_gene: TRBV6-1

CDR3nt: TGTGCCACCAGCAGCTATCAGGGTAGCACCGGGGAGCTGTTTTTT
CDR3aa: CATSSYQGSTGELFF
d_gene: .
j_gene: TRBJ2-2
abundance: .
v_gene: TRBV15

CDR3nt: TGTGCCAGCAGCTCGGGCGGGGGGTATCCCTACGAGCAGTACTTC
CDR3aa: CASSSGGGYPYEQYF
d_gene: TRBD2
j_gene: TRBJ2-7
abundance: few
v_gene: TRBV7-9

CDR3nt: TGTGCCTCGAATCCGGGACCACACACCGGGGAGCTGTTTTTT
CDR3aa: CASNPGPHTGELFF
d_gene: .
j_gene: TRBJ2-2
abundance: .
v_gene: TRBV30

CDR3nt: TGTGCCAGCAGCCCGACAGGCGATGGCTACACCTTC
CDR3aa: CASSPTGDGYTF
d_gene: .
j_gene: TRBJ1-2
abundance: few
v_gene: TRBV7-9

CDR3nt: TGCGCCAGCAACCGGGGACTAGCCTCCTACAATGAGCAGTTCTTC
CDR3aa: CASNRGLASYNEQFF
d_gene: TRBD2
j_gene: TRBJ2-1
abundance: few
v_gene: TRBV23-1

CDR3nt: TGTGCCAGCAGCTCCGGGAGCGAGGGCGAGCAGTACTTC
CDR3aa: CASSSGSEGEQYF
d_gene: .
j_gene: TRBJ2-7
abundance: .
v_gene: TRBV7-9

CDR3nt: TGTGCCAGCAGTGGAGGGATGGGCAATCAGCCCCAGCATTTT
CDR3aa: CASSGGMGNQPQHF
d_gene: .
j_gene: TRBJ1-5
abundance: few
v_gene: TRBV2

CDR3nt: TGCGCCAGCAGCTCGGATGCAGCCGGGACTAGCGGGAGTACCAAAAACATTCAGTACTTC
CDR3aa: CASSSDAAGTSGSTKNIQYF
d_gene: TRBD2
j_gene: TRBJ2-4
abundance: many
v_gene: TRBV5-1

CDR3nt: TGTGCCAGCAGTCTGCTAGCGGGGTCCTCCTACAATGAGCAGTTCTTC
CDR3aa: CASSLLAGSSYNEQFF
d_gene: TRBD2
j_gene: TRBJ2-1
abundance: .
v_gene: TRBV2

CDR3nt: TGCGCCAGCACAAGAAACGGGGGCAGCACAGATACGCAGTATTTT
CDR3aa: CASTRNGGSTDTQYF
d_gene: .
j_gene: TRBJ2-3
abundance: few
v_gene: TRBV5-1

CDR3nt: TGTGCCATCAGTGAAGCGGCAACTGAAGCTTTCTTT
CDR3aa: CAISEAATEAFF
d_gene: .
j_gene: TRBJ1-1
abundance: many
v_gene: TRBV10-3

CDR3nt: TGTGCCAGCAGCTTAGATTATAGCGGGGCTACAGATACGCAGTATTTT
CDR3aa: CASSLDYSGATDTQYF
d_gene: TRBD2
j_gene: TRBJ2-3
abundance: few
v_gene: TRBV7-2

CDR3nt: TGTGCCAGCAGCAACAGGGGTAGCTATGGCTACACCTTC
CDR3aa: CASSNRGSYGYTF
d_gene: TRBD1
j_gene: TRBJ1-2
abundance: many
v_gene: TRBV7-9

CDR3nt: TGTGCCAGCAGCGTGGACGGACAGGGGCACACCGGGGAGCTGTTTTTT
CDR3aa: CASSVDGQGHTGELFF
d_gene: TRBD1
j_gene: TRBJ2-2
abundance: .
v_gene: TRBV9

CDR3nt: TGTGCCAGCAGGGACAGGGGCGGTATAGGCGATGGCTACACCTTC
CDR3aa: CASRDRGGIGDGYTF
d_gene: TRBD1
j_gene: TRBJ1-2
abundance: .
v_gene: TRBV5-4

CDR3nt: TGTGCCAGCGGGGGATTAGCGGGAGGATCATACAATGAGCAGTTCTTC
CDR3aa: CASGGLAGGSYNEQFF
d_gene: TRBD2
j_gene: TRBJ2-1
abundance: .
v_gene: TRBV6-6

CDR3nt: TGTGCCAGCAGATCAAAGCGGGAGTGGAGTACAGATACGCAGTATTTT
CDR3aa: CASRSKREWSTDTQYF
d_gene: TRBD2
j_gene: TRBJ2-3
abundance: .
v_gene: TRBV25-1

CDR3nt: TGTGCCAGCAGTCTAGTCCGCTACAATGAGCAGTTCTTC
CDR3aa: CASSLVRYNEQFF
d_gene: .
j_gene: TRBJ2-1
abundance: .
v_gene: TRBV6-1

CDR3nt: TGTGCCAGCAGTTTAGAGAGTAGCCCCTTCTACGAGCAGTACTTC
CDR3aa: CASSLESSPFYEQYF
d_gene: .
j_gene: TRBJ2-7
abundance: .
v_gene: TRBV27

CDR3nt: TGCGCCAGCAGTGACGGAGGGGGAACTGAGCAGTTCTTC
CDR3aa: CASSDGGGTEQFF
d_gene: .
j_gene: TRBJ2-1
abundance: .
v_gene: TRBV10-1

CDR3nt: TGTGCCAGCAGCAAAGGACGGGGGGCCGCACCCAGGTCCTACGAGCAGTACTTC
CDR3aa: CASSKGRGAAPRSYEQYF
d_gene: .
j_gene: TRBJ2-7
abundance: many
v_gene: TRBV21-1

CDR3nt: TGTGCCAGCTCCCGGGAGCAACTGAAGACCCAGTACTTC
CDR3aa: CASSREQLKTQYF
d_gene: .
j_gene: TRBJ2-5
abundance: few
v_gene: TRBV7-2

CDR3nt: TGCGCCAGCAGCCCTGGTGCGCAGGGAAGGGAACTGTTTTTT
CDR3aa: CASSPGAQGRELFF
d_gene: .
j_gene: TRBJ1-4
abundance: .
v_gene: TRBV5-1

CDR3nt: TGTGCCAGCAGCCCGAGGGACTTGAGTACGGTGGAGACCCAGTACTTC
CDR3aa: CASSPRDLSTVETQYF
d_gene: .
j_gene: TRBJ2-5
abundance: few
v_gene: TRBV11-2

CDR3nt: TGTGCCAGCAGCTTACAACCGCTGAAGACCCAGTACTTC
CDR3aa: CASSLQPLKTQYF
d_gene: .
j_gene: TRBJ2-5
abundance: .
v_gene: TRBV7-2

CDR3nt: TGTGCCAGCAACAACGACGGGGCTGAAGCTTTCTTT
CDR3aa: CASNNDGAEAFF
d_gene: .
j_gene: TRBJ1-1
abundance: .
v_gene: TRBV7-9

CDR3nt: TGTGCCAGCAGGTCAGGGTTGGGCGAAAACACCATATATTTT
CDR3aa: CASRSGLGENTIYF
d_gene: .
j_gene: TRBJ1-3
abundance: few
v_gene: TRBV28

CDR3nt: TGTGCTAGTGGTTTGGTCGGTTACAATGAGCAGTTCTTC
CDR3aa: CASGLVGYNEQFF
d_gene: .
j_gene: TRBJ2-1
abundance: .
v_gene: TRBV12-5

CDR3nt: TGCGCCAGCAGCTACAACGGTGTGGGACACCAAGAGACCCAGTACTTC
CDR3aa: CASSYNGVGHQETQYF
d_gene: .
j_gene: TRBJ2-5
abundance: .
v_gene: TRBV5-1

CDR3nt: TGTGCCTGGAGTCCCACAATGGATTCACCCCTCCACTTT
CDR3aa: CAWSPTMDSPLHF
d_gene: .
j_gene: TRBJ1-6
abundance: many
v_gene: TRBV30

CDR3nt: TGTGCCAGCACCCCGGGACAGTACTATGGCTACACCTTC
CDR3aa: CASTPGQYYGYTF
d_gene: TRBD1
j_gene: TRBJ1-2
abundance: few
v_gene: TRBV28

CDR3nt: TGTGCCAGCAGCTTACAGGGGGGCAATCAGCCCCAGCATTTT
CDR3aa: CASSLQGGNQPQHF
d_gene: TRBD1
j_gene: TRBJ1-5
abundance: .
v_gene: TRBV5-4

CDR3nt: TGCAGCGTGACACAGGGGGGTGATGGCTACACCTTC
CDR3aa: CSVTQGGDGYTF
d_gene: TRBD1
j_gene: TRBJ1-2
abundance: few
v_gene: TRBV29-1

CDR3nt: TGCGCCAGCAGCTTGGGTGGGAGCCGAGAGACCCAGTACTTC
CDR3aa: CASSLGGSRETQYF
d_gene: .
j_gene: TRBJ2-5
abundance: few
v_gene: TRBV5-1

CDR3nt: TGCGCCAGCAGCTCTGGCAGAGGCCAGGGGGGACGAGAGACCCAGTACTTC
CDR3aa: CASSSGRGQGGRETQYF
d_gene: .
j_gene: TRBJ2-5
abundance: few
v_gene: TRBV5-1

CDR3nt: TGCGCCAGCAGTCAATCCGGGACGGTCTCCTACGAGCAGTACTTC
CDR3aa: CASSQSGTVSYEQYF
d_gene: .
j_gene: TRBJ2-7
abundance: few
v_gene: TRBV23-1

CDR3nt: TGCGCCGGAGACATACCGAACACTGAAGCTTTCTTT
CDR3aa: CAGDIPNTEAFF
d_gene: .
j_gene: TRBJ1-1
abundance: .
v_gene: TRBV4-1

CDR3nt: TGCAGCGTTGTTTTCGAGGCGCGGGGCGCGGGTATCGAGCAGTACTTC
CDR3aa: CSVVFEARGAGIEQYF
d_gene: .
j_gene: TRBJ2-7
abundance: few
v_gene: TRBV29-1

CDR3nt: TGTGCCACCAGCAGAGATCGGGGGAGCAGTAATCATGGCTACACCTTC
CDR3aa: CATSRDRGSSNHGYTF
d_gene: .
j_gene: TRBJ1-2
abundance: .
v_gene: TRBV15

CDR3nt: TGTGCCAGCAGCTTAGCGCGGGCAGATACGCAGTATTTT
CDR3aa: CASSLARADTQYF
d_gene: .
j_gene: TRBJ2-3
abundance: .
v_gene: TRBV7-6

CDR3nt: TGTGCCAGCAGCAAGAGCAGGGGAATGAACACTGAAGCTTTCTTT
CDR3aa: CASSKSRGMNTEAFF
d_gene: .
j_gene: TRBJ1-1
abundance: .
v_gene: TRBV7-2

CDR3nt: TGTGCCAGCAGCCCAGACCGATACGCCCACGAGCAGTACTTC
CDR3aa: CASSPDRYAHEQYF
d_gene: .
j_gene: TRBJ2-7
abundance: few
v_gene: TRBV7-2

CDR3nt: TGTGCCAGCTCACCACCAAGGGCGAATGAGCAGTTCTTC
CDR3aa: CASSPPRANEQFF
d_gene: .
j_gene: TRBJ2-1
abundance: .
v_gene: TRBV18